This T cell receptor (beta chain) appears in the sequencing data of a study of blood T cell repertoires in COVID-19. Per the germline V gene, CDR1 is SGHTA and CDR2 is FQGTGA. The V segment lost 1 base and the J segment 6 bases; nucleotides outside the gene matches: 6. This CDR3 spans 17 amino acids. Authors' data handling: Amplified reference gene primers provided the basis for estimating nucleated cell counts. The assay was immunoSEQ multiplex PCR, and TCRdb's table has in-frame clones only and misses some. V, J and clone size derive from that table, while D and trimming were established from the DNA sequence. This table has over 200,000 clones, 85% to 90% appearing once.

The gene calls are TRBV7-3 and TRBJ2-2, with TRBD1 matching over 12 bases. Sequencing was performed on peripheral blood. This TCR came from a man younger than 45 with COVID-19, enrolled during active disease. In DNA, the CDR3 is TGTGCCAGCAGCTTAAGTACGGGACAGGGGGCTCCCGGGGAGCTGTTTTTT. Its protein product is CASSLSTGQGAPGELFF.